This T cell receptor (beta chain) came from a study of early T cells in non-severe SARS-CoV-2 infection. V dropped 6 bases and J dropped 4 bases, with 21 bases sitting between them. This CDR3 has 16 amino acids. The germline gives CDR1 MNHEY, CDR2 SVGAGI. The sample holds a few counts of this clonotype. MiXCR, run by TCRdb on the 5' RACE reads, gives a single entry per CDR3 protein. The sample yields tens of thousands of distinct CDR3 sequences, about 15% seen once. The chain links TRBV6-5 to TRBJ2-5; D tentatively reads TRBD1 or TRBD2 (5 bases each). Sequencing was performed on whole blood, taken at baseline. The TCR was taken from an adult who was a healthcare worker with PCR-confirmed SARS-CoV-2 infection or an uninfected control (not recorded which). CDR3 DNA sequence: TGTGCCAGCAGCCCCGGGTTTGGGGGTGGAGGAGAGACCCAGTACTTC. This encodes CASSPGFGGGGETQYF.